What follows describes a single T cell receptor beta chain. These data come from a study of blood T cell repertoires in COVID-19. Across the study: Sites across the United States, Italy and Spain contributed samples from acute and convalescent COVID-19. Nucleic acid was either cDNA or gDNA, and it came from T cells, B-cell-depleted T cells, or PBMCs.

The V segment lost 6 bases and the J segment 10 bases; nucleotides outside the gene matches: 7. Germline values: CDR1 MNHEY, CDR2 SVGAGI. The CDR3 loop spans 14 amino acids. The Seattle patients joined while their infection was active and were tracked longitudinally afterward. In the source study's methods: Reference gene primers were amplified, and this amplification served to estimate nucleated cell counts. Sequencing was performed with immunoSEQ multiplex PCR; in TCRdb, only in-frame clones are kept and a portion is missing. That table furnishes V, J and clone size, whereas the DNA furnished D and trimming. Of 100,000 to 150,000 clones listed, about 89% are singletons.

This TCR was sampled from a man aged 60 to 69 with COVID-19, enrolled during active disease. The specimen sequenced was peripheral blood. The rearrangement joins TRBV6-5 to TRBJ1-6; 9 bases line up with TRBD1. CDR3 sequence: CASSLGTGNSPLHF. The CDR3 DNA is TGTGCCAGCAGCTTAGGGACAGGGAACTCACCCCTCCACTTT.